This T cell receptor (beta chain) comes out of a study of long-term antiretroviral therapy in people with HIV. On this clone: The antigen remains unidentified.

The CDR3 consists of 12 residues. Germline values: CDR1 SQVTM, CDR2 ANQGSEA. V lost 7 bases to trimming and J lost 2 bases, with 12 bases between them. Donors each had at least one pre-ART PBMC sample and at least two post-ART ones. Whole-study results and caveats: CDR3 length ranges were narrower in HIV repertoires than in controls. ART adherence was not documented, and neither viral resistance nor therapy changes had any data.

Samples were assayed with immunoSEQ v3.0 at survey level. Sequencing was performed with immunoSEQ multiplex PCR; in TCRdb, only in-frame clones are kept and a portion is missing. The sample carries roughly 28,000 clones, about 93% recorded once. Specimen: unsorted PBMCs, collected 6.2 years after starting antiretroviral therapy. This receptor was identified in a man between 40 and 49 years old with HIV. The rearrangement links TRBV29-1 to TRBJ2-7; tentatively, D is TRBD1 (6 bases). The CDR3 DNA follows: TGCAGCGGCCGGGACACCCCCTACGAGCAGTACTTC. Translating it yields CSGRDTPYEQYF.